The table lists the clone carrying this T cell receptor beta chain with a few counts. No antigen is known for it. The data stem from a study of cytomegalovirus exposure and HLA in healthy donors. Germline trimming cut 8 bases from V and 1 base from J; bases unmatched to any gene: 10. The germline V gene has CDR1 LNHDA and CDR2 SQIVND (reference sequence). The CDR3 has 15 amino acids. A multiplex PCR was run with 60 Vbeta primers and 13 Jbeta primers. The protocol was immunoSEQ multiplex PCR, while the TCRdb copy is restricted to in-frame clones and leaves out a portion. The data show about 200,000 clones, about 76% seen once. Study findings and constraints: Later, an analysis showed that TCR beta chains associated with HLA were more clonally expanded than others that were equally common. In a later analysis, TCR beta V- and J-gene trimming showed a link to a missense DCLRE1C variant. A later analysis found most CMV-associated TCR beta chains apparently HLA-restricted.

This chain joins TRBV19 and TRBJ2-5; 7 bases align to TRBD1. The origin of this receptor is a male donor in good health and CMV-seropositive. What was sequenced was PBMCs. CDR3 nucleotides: TGTGCCAGTGCCTACAGGGGCCGCTCCCAAGAGACCCAGTACTTC. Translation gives CASAYRGRSQETQYF.